Following are 26 T cell receptor beta chains from one sample sequenced in a study of shared clonotypes between healthy human individuals. Sequenced by immunoSEQ multiplex PCR; TCRdb stores in-frame clones only, minus some. The sample records a few million clones, approximately 96% being singletons. The specimen sequenced was naive CD4+ T cells sorted from blood. Stated subset: CD45RA+ positively selected. These receptors came from a man aged 18 to 30 in good health.

V usage is TRBV7-9 and J usage is TRBJ1-1, with D perhaps TRBD1 (5 bases). Germline-derived CDR1 and CDR2 are SEHNR and FQNEAQ (reference sequence). The germline V and J ends were trimmed by 4 bases and 3 bases, with 9 bases remaining between them. The CDR3 contains 13 residues. The chain's CDR3 is CASSSDSYTEAFF. The CDR3 DNA is TGTGCCAGCAGCTCAGACAGCTACACTGAAGCTTTCTTT.

Notes on this clone: At the DNA level, this CDR3 is encoded by other sequences in the same sample as well. V usage is TRBV19 and J usage is TRBJ1-5, with TRBD1 as a possible D gene (5 bases). Trimming took 3 bases from V and 6 from J, leaving 9 bases between them. Per the germline V gene, CDR1 is LNHDA and CDR2 is SQIVND (reference sequence). The CDR3 length is 13 residues. The CDR3 nucleotides are TGTGCCAGTAGTATCGGGGGGGGTCAGCCCCAGCATTTT. It encodes CASSIGGGQPQHF.

The genes are TRBV11-2 and TRBJ1-4; 8 nucleotides agree with TRBD1. CDR1 is SGHAT and CDR2 is FQNNGV in the germline V gene. The V gene end was trimmed by 0 bases and the J gene end by 4 bases; junction bases not matched to a gene: 4. CDR3 length equals 16 residues. CDR3 sequence: CASSLEAGQGNEKLFF. The CDR3 coding sequence is TGTGCCAGCAGCTTAGAAGCCGGACAGGGTAATGAAAAACTGTTTTTT. The whole variable domain, filled in from reference TRBV11-2 and TRBJ1-4, reads EAGVAQSPRYKIIEKRQSVAFWCNPISGHATLYWYQQILGQGPKLLIQFQNNGVVDDSQLPKDRFSAERLKGVDSTLKIQPAKLEDSAVYLCASSLEAGQGNEKLFFGSGTQLSVL.

The chain uses TRBV28 and TRBJ2-7; 9 bases line up with TRBD1. Germline V gene sequence: CDR1 MDHEN, CDR2 SYDVKM. CDR3 length equals 15 residues. V trimming: 4 bases; J trimming: 5 bases; junction bases outside the gene matches: 9. The CDR3: CASSSPGQGSHEQYF. The CDR3 DNA is TGTGCCAGCAGTTCTCCGGGACAGGGTTCCCACGAGCAGTACTTC.

V gene TRBV19 combines with J gene TRBJ2-7, with D unresolved. V lost 0 bases to trimming and J lost 7 bases, with 16 bases between them. Per the germline V gene, CDR1 is LNHDA and CDR2 is SQIVND (reference sequence). This CDR3 spans 15 amino acids. CDR3 nucleotides: TGTGCCAGTAGTATAGATGCGACGGCCCGCGGAGAGCAGTACTTC. Residues: CASSIDATARGEQYF.

Note on this clone: The sample has other DNA sequences that encode this CDR3 too. The chain combines TRBV7-2 with TRBJ2-7; 8 positions match TRBD2. The length of the CDR3 is 14 residues. Per the germline V gene, CDR1 is SGHTA and CDR2 is FQGNSA. The J segment lost 2 bases and the V segment lost 2 bases, leaving 2 bases of the junction unmatched. CDR3 residues: CASSLTSGTYEQYF. DNA for the CDR3: TGTGCCAGCAGCTTAACTAGCGGCACCTACGAGCAGTACTTC. Complete variable domain (other parts from reference TRBV7-2 and TRBJ2-7): GAGVSQSPSNKVTEKGKDVELRCDPISGHTALYWYRQSLGQGLEFLIYFQGNSAPDKSGLPSDRFSAERTGGSVSTLTIQRTQQEDSAVYLCASSLTSGTYEQYFGPGTRLTVT.

The chain combines TRBV10-3 with TRBJ2-3, with 7 bases fitting TRBD2. Germline assignment: CDR1 ENHRY and CDR2 SYGVKD. The V and J ends lost 4 bases and 5 bases, in that order; junction bases with no gene match: 6. There are 14 residues in the CDR3. Here the CDR3 DNA reads TGTGCCATCAGTGCTGCTAGCGGAGGAGATACGCAGTATTTT. It yields the protein CAISAASGGDTQYF.

The chain employs TRBV30 and TRBJ2-2; D is perhaps TRBD1 (6 bases). The V end lost 2 bases, the J end lost 4 bases, and 11 bases lay between the germline ends. CDR3 length equals 14 residues. CDR1 and CDR2 from the germline V gene are GTSNPN and SVGIG (reference sequence). The CDR3 nucleotides are TGTGCCTGGAGTCCTAAAGGGGGCACCGGGGAGCTGTTTTTT. This sequence encodes CAWSPKGGTGELFF.

A word on this clone: Other DNA sequences of this sample code for an identical CDR3. The V call is TRBV19, the J call TRBJ1-5; D gene unclear. The V and J ends lost 4 bases and 4 bases respectively, with 11 bases between them. Germline values: CDR1 LNHDA, CDR2 SQIVND (reference sequence). This CDR3 spans 14 amino acids. In nucleotides, the CDR3 is TGTGCCAGTAGTACTACCGGGGATAATCAGCCCCAGCATTTT. It yields the protein CASSTTGDNQPQHF. The full variable domain, with the rest looked up from reference TRBV19 and TRBJ1-5, is DGGITQSPKYLFRKEGQNVTLSCEQNLNHDAMYWYRQDPGQGLRLIYYSQIVNDFQKGDIAEGYSVSREKKESFPLTVTSAQKNPTAFYLCASSTTGDNQPQHFGDGTRLSIL.

The chain links TRBV15 to TRBJ2-3; D is perhaps TRBD2 (6 bases). V was cut by 3 bases and J by 1 base, with 14 bases left in between. This CDR3 comprises 16 residues. From germline, CDR1 is LNHNV and CDR2 YYDKDF (reference sequence). The CDR3 DNA reads as TGTGCCACCAGCAGTACCCTCAGGGAGGGCACAGATACGCAGTATTTT. Translated, it gives CATSSTLREGTDTQYF.

This clone occurred once. The genes are TRBV29-1 and TRBJ1-2; D not certain. Germline loops: CDR1 SQVTM, CDR2 ANQGSEA. The CDR3 sequence is 13 residues long. Between the trimmed V and J ends, which lost 4 bases and 4 bases, there was a span of 13 bases. The CDR3 DNA sequence: TGCAGCGTTGCGCCAGCACAAGTCTATGGCTACACCTTC. It translates to CSVAPAQVYGYTF. The whole variable domain, remainder taken from reference TRBV29-1 and TRBJ1-2, is SAVISQKPSRDICQRGTSLTIQCQVDSQVTMMFWYRQQPGQSLTLIATANQGSEATYESGFVIDKFPISRPNLTFSTLTVSNMSPEDSSIYLCSVAPAQVYGYTFGSGTRLTVV.

The chain recombines TRBV6-1 with TRBJ2-3; D unclear. The ends were cut back, 11 bases at V and 9 bases at J, with 12 bases in the middle. This CDR3 has 10 amino acids. Germline CDR1 MNHNS, CDR2 SASEGT. CDR3 region: CARRLRTQYF. The CDR3 DNA sequence: TGTGCCCGGCGGCTACGCACGCAGTATTTT.

Details on this clone: At the DNA level, this CDR3 is encoded by other sequences in the same sample as well. The rearrangement joins TRBV7-2 to TRBJ2-3; a possible D gene is TRBD1 (5 bases). CDR3 length: 14 amino acids. Germline V lookup: CDR1 SGHTA, CDR2 FQGNSA. Deletions cut 5 bases from V and 1 base from J, with 10 bases between. Here the CDR3 reads CASSPPGRTDTQYF. DNA of the CDR3: TGTGCCAGCAGCCCCCCAGGGCGCACAGATACGCAGTATTTT.

Worth noting for this clone: Different DNA sequences within this sample yield the same CDR3. The V call is TRBV4-1, the J call TRBJ2-2; D gene ambiguous. V was shortened by 1 base and J by 1 base, with 4 bases between the two germline ends. This CDR3 has 14 residues. Germline loops: CDR1 MGHRA, CDR2 YSYEKL. CDR3 amino acids: CASSQGENTGELFF. The CDR3 DNA reads as TGCGCCAGCAGCCAAGGGGAGAACACCGGGGAGCTGTTTTTT.

The chain joins TRBV27 to TRBJ1-6, with D unresolved. The CDR3 runs to 17 residues. CDR1 MNHEY and CDR2 SMNVEV come from the germline V gene (reference sequence). V lost 9 bases and J 7 bases, leaving 25 bases between the germline ends. CDR3 residues: CASLGIGRGFGNSPLHF. The CDR3 DNA follows: TGTGCCAGTCTAGGAATTGGGCGGGGTTTTGGGAATTCACCCCTCCACTTT.

The CDR3 coding sequence is TGTGCCAGCTCGTCACAGGGGGCGCCCGGAAACACCATATATTTT. Encoded protein: CASSSQGAPGNTIYF. The V and J genes are TRBV18 and TRBJ1-3; 9 bases match TRBD1. Germline V CDR1 and CDR2: KGHSH, LQKENI. The CDR3 contains 15 residues. V shed 6 bases, J shed 4 bases, and the junction held 7 bases outside the gene matches. The complete variable domain, with remaining parts taken from reference TRBV18 and TRBJ1-3, reads NAGVMQNPRHLVRRRGQEARLRCSPMKGHSHVYWYRQLPEEGLKFMVYLQKENIIDESGMPKERFSAEFPKEGPSILRIQQVVRGDSAAYFCASSSQGAPGNTIYFGEGSWLTVV.

The chain is built from TRBV12-5 and TRBJ2-4; TRBD1 matches 8 bases. The CDR3 is made up of 16 amino acids. The germline V gene has CDR1 LGHNT and CDR2 FRNRAP. J gave up 8 bases and V 4 bases, and 13 bases lay outside the gene matches. This chain's CDR3 is CASGWGQAPFGDIQYF. DNA of the CDR3: TGTGCTAGTGGTTGGGGACAGGCGCCCTTTGGCGACATTCAGTACTTC. The variable domain in full, with the rest retrieved from reference TRBV12-5 and TRBJ2-4, is DARVTQTPRHKVTEMGQEVTMRCQPILGHNTVFWYRQTMMQGLELLAYFRNRAPLDDSGMPKDRFSAEMPDATLATLKIQPSEPRDSAVYFCASGWGQAPFGDIQYFGAGTRLSVL.

This clone turned up a few times. The chain has TRBV2 and TRBJ1-2; D not resolved. This CDR3 is 12 amino acids long. From germline, CDR1 is SNHLY and CDR2 FYNNEI. The V and J ends lost 3 bases and 7 bases respectively, with 9 bases between them. CDR3 residues: CASSEGRSGYTF. CDR3 DNA sequence: TGTGCCAGCAGTGAGGGTAGGAGTGGCTACACCTTC.

The CDR3 protein is CASSYLAGSSYEQYF. The CDR3 DNA follows: TGTGCCAGCAGTTACCTGGCGGGGAGCTCCTACGAGCAGTACTTC. The chain links TRBV6-6 to TRBJ2-7, with D tentatively TRBD2 (6 bases). The germline CDR1 and CDR2 sequences are MNHNY and SVGAGI (reference sequence). The CDR3 contains 15 residues. V shed 2 bases and J shed 0 bases, with 11 bases lying between them.

This rearrangement joins TRBV10-3 to TRBJ2-7, with D hard to call. The V gene's germline CDR1 is ENHRY and CDR2 SYGVKD. V was shortened by 3 bases and J by 4 bases, with 7 bases between the two germline ends. This CDR3 comprises 12 residues. CDR3 nucleotides: TGTGCCATCAGTGACCACAAATACGAGCAGTACTTC. Translated, it gives CAISDHKYEQYF.

V is TRBV28 and J is TRBJ1-4, with a weak D call TRBD1 (5 bases). This CDR3 comprises 13 residues. CDR1 and CDR2 from the germline V gene are MDHEN and SYDVKM. The V end was cut by 7 bases, the J end by 6 bases, with 12 bases between. Here the CDR3 DNA reads TGTGCCAGCAACGACAGACCGGATGAAAAACTGTTTTTT. It yields the protein CASNDRPDEKLFF. The full variable domain, with the rest looked up from reference TRBV28 and TRBJ1-4, is DVKVTQSSRYLVKRTGEKVFLECVQDMDHENMFWYRQDPGLGLRLIYFSYDVKMKEKGDIPEGYSVSREKKERFSLILESASTNQTSMYLCASNDRPDEKLFFGSGTQLSVL.

This clone was seen only once. Other DNA sequences in this specimen translate into the identical CDR3. This sequence joins TRBV6-6 and TRBJ2-1, with TRBD2 matching over 8 bases. Germline assignment: CDR1 MNHNY and CDR2 SVGAGI (reference sequence). This CDR3 has 14 residues. Trimming at V came to 5 bases and at J to 6 bases, leaving 6 bases not matched to a gene. Here the CDR3 DNA reads TGTGCCAGCAGTGGACTAGCAGGGGTCAATGAGCAGTTCTTC. Translating gives CASSGLAGVNEQFF.

The chain employs TRBV5-1 and TRBJ1-1; maybe TRBD1 (5 bases). Germline V CDR1 and CDR2: SGHRS, YFSETQ. V shed 0 bases and J shed 2 bases, with 11 bases lying between them. The CDR3 runs to 15 residues. The CDR3 region has the DNA TGCGCCAGCAGCTTGGAGGGACTTCACAACACTGAAGCTTTCTTT. It codes for CASSLEGLHNTEAFF.

This chain links TRBV11-2 with TRBJ2-2, with TRBD1 identical over 9 bases. The CDR3 length is 14 residues. V was clipped by 3 bases and J by 9 bases; unmatched bases: 5. Germline loops: CDR1 SGHAT, CDR2 FQNNGV. CDR3 region: CASSLDRGGRELFF. CDR3 sequence (DNA): TGTGCCAGCAGCTTGGACAGGGGCGGTAGGGAGCTGTTTTTT.

The genes are TRBV7-2 and TRBJ2-7; weak D call: TRBD1 (5 bases). The CDR3 consists of 12 residues. With 5 bases removed from V and 6 bases from J, the gap between germline ends came to 11 bases. The germline V gene encodes CDR1 SGHTA and CDR2 FQGNSA. The CDR3 DNA reads TGTGCCAGCAGCACAACAGGCTCCGAGCAGTACTTC. This sequence encodes CASSTTGSEQYF. Together with reference TRBV7-2 and TRBJ2-7, the CDR3 gives the full variable domain: GAGVSQSPSNKVTEKGKDVELRCDPISGHTALYWYRQSLGQGLEFLIYFQGNSAPDKSGLPSDRFSAERTGGSVSTLTIQRTQQEDSAVYLCASSTTGSEQYFGPGTRLTVT.

V gene TRBV10-2 combines with J gene TRBJ1-3; a possible D gene is TRBD1 (5 bases). The CDR3 has 14 amino acids. Germline values: CDR1 WSHSY, CDR2 SAAADI. CDR3 protein: CASRAASSGNTIYF. DNA of the CDR3: TGCGCTTCCAGGGCAGCCTCCTCTGGAAACACCATATATTTT.